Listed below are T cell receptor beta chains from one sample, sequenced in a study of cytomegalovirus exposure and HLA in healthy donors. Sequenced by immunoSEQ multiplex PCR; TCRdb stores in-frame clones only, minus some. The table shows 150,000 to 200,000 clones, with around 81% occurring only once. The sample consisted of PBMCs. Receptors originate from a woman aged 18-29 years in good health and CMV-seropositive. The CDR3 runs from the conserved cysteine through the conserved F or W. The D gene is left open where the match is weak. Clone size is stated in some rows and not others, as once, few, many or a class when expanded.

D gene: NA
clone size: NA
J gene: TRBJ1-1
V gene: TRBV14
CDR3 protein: CASSQDLDRWTEAFF
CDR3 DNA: TGTGCCAGCAGCCAAGATTTAGACAGATGGACTGAAGCTTTCTTT

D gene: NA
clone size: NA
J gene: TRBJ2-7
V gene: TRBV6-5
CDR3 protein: CASTSDSNEQYF
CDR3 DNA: TGTGCCAGCACCTCGGACTCGAACGAGCAGTACTTC

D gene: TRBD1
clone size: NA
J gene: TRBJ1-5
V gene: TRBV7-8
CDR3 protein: CASSLYGTGELDQPQHF
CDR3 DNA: TGTGCCAGCAGCTTATACGGTACAGGGGAGCTCGATCAGCCCCAGCATTTT

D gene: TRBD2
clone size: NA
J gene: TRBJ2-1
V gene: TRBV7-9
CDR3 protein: CASSLGQRGRYNEQFF
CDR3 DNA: TGTGCCAGCAGCTTAGGACAGCGGGGGAGGTACAATGAGCAGTTCTTC

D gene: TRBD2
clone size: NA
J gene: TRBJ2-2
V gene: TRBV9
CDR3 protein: CASSVVGGTGELFF
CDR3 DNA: TGTGCCAGCAGCGTAGTGGGGGGGACCGGGGAGCTGTTTTTT

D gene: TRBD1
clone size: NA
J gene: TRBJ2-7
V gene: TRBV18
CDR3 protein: CASSPLRDRATYEQYF
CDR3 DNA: TGTGCCAGCTCACCACTCCGGGACAGGGCTACCTACGAGCAGTACTTC

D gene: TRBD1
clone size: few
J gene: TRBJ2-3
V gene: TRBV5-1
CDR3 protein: CASSLVGGQVVDTQYF
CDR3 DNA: TGCGCCAGCAGCTTGGTGGGGGGACAGGTGGTAGATACGCAGTATTTT

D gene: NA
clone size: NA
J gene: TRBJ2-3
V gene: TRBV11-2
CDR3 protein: CASSFGRAQYF
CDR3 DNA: TGTGCCAGCAGCTTTGGTCGGGCGCAGTATTTT

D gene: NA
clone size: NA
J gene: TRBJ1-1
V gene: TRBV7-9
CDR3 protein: CASSLVTSAFF
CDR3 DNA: TGTGCCAGCAGCCTGGTCACGAGTGCTTTCTTT

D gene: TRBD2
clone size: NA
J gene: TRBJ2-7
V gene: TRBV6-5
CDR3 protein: CASSYDLAGGPNEQYF
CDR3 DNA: TGTGCCAGCAGTTACGACTTAGCGGGGGGGCCGAACGAGCAGTACTTC

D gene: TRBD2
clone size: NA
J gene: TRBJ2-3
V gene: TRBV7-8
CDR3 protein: CASSLPAGGTDTQYF
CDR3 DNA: TGTGCCAGCAGCTTACCAGCGGGGGGCACAGATACGCAGTATTTT

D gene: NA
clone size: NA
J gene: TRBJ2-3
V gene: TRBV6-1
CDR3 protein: CASRAGRGDTDTQYF
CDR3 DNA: TGTGCCAGCAGAGCAGGGCGGGGCGACACAGATACGCAGTATTTT

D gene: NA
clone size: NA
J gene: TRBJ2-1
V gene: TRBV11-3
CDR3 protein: CASSLIAEPPWNEQFF
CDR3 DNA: TGTGCCAGCAGCCTTATAGCGGAGCCCCCGTGGAATGAGCAGTTCTTC

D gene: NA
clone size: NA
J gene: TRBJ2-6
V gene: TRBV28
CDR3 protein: CASSLSSGANVLTF
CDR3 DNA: TGTGCCAGCAGTTTGAGTTCTGGGGCCAACGTCCTGACTTTC

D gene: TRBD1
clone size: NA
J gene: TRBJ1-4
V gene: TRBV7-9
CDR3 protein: CASSWTGQRTNEKLFF
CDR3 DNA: TGTGCCAGCAGCTGGACAGGGCAAAGAACTAATGAAAAACTGTTTTTT

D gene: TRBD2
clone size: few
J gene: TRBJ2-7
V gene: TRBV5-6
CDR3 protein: CASSSITSGSYYEQYF
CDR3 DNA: TGTGCCAGCAGCTCGATCACTAGCGGGTCTTACTACGAGCAGTACTTC

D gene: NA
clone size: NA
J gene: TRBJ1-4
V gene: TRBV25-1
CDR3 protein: CASGEYRDTSNEKLFF
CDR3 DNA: TGTGCCAGCGGTGAATACCGGGACACGTCTAATGAAAAACTGTTTTTT

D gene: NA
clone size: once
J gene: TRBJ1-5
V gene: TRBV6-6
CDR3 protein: CASSNGQNQPQHF
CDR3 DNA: TGTGCCAGCAGTAACGGACAGAATCAGCCCCAGCATTTT

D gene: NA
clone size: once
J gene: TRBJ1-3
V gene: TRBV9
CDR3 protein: CASSVSTASGNTIYF
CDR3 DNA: TGTGCCAGCAGCGTCTCGACAGCCTCTGGAAACACCATATATTTT

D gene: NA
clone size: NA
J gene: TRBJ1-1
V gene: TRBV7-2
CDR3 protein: CASSQGRGWTEAFF
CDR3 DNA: TGTGCCAGCAGCCAAGGGCGGGGTTGGACTGAAGCTTTCTTT

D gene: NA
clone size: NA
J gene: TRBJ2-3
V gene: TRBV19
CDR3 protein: CASSIDVEALDTQYF
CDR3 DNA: TGTGCCAGTAGTATAGATGTTGAGGCGTTAGATACGCAGTATTTT

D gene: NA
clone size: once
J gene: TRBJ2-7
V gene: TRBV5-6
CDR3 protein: CASSFQGPYEQYF
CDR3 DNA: TGTGCCAGCAGCTTCCAGGGTCCCTACGAGCAGTACTTC

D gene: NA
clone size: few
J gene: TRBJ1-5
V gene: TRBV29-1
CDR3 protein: CSVGWAGSNQPQHF
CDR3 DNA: TGCAGCGTTGGTTGGGCAGGGTCCAATCAGCCCCAGCATTTT

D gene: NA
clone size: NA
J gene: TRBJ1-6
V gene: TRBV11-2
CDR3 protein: CASTPEVTGSPLHF
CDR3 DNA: TGTGCCAGCACCCCAGAGGTCACAGGTTCACCCCTCCACTTT

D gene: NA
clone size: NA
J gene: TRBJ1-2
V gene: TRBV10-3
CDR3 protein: CAIPTSTANSRANYGYTF
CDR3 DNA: TGTGCCATCCCGACCTCGACAGCTAATAGCCGGGCTAACTATGGCTACACCTTC

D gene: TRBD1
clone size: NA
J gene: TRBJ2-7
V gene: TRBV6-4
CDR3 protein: CASIPPGQRSYEQYF
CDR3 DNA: TGTGCCAGCATTCCTCCGGGACAGCGATCCTACGAGCAGTACTTC

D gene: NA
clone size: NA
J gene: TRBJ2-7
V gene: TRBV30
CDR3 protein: CAWSPVSSYEQYF
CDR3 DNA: TGTGCCTGGAGTCCAGTAAGCTCCTACGAGCAGTACTTC

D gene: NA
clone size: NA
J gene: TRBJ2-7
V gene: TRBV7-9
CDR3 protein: CASSPSDSFEQYF
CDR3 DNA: TGTGCCAGCAGTCCTTCGGACAGCTTCGAGCAGTACTTC

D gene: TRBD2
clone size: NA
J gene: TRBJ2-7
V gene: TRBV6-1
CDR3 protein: CASSDESRLSGVRANEQYF
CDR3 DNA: TGTGCCAGCAGTGATGAATCGAGGTTGAGCGGGGTTAGGGCTAACGAGCAGTACTTC

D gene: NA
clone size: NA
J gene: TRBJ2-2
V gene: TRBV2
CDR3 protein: CASTKDTQAYTGELFF
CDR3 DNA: TGTGCCAGCACCAAGGACACCCAAGCCTACACCGGGGAGCTGTTTTTT

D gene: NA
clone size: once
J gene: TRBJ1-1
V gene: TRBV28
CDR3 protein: CASSARVENTEAFF
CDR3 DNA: TGTGCCAGCAGTGCCAGGGTGGAGAACACTGAAGCTTTCTTT

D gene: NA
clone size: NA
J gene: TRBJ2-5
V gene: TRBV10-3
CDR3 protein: CASGGALRGGETQYF
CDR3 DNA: TGTGCCTCAGGGGGAGCGCTCCGGGGAGGAGAGACCCAGTACTTC

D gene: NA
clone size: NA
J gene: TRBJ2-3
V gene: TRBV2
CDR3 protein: CASSPTSFSTDTQYF
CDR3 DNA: TGTGCCAGCAGTCCGACATCGTTTAGCACAGATACGCAGTATTTT

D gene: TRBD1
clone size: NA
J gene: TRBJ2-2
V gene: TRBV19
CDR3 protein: CASNPGTGAGELFF
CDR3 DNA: TGTGCCAGTAACCCCGGGACAGGGGCCGGGGAGCTGTTTTTT

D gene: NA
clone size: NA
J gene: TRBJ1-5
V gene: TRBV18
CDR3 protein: CASSPARGAWDQPQHF
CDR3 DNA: TGTGCCAGCTCACCGGCCCGGGGGGCTTGGGATCAGCCCCAGCATTTT

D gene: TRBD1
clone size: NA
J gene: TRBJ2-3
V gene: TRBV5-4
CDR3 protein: CASSLDVGGVTDTQYF
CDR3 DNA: TGTGCCAGCAGCTTGGACGTAGGGGGCGTTACAGATACGCAGTATTTT

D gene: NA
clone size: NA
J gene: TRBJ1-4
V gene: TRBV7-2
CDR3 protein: CASSDIAGEQTNEKLFF
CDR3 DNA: TGTGCCAGCAGCGACATAGCAGGGGAACAAACTAATGAAAAACTGTTTTTT

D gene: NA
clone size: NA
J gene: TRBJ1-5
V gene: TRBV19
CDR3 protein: CASSNSPYQPQHF
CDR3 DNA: TGTGCCAGTAGTAACAGTCCCTATCAGCCCCAGCATTTT

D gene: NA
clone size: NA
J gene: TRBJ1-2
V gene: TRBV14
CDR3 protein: CASSQVPGLAGYGYTF
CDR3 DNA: TGTGCCAGCAGCCAAGTACCGGGATTGGCGGGCTATGGCTACACCTTC

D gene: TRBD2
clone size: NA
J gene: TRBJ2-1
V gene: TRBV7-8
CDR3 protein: CASSQRPGLEQFF
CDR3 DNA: TGTGCCAGCAGCCAAAGGCCGGGACTAGAGCAGTTCTTC

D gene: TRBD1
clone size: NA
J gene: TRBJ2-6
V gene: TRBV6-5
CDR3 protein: CASRQGAAGANGLTF
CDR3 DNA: TGTGCCAGCCGGCAGGGGGCTGCTGGGGCCAACGGCCTGACTTTC

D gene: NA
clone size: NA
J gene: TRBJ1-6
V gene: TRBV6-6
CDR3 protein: CASGGWVGEGDSPLHF
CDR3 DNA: TGTGCCAGCGGGGGATGGGTCGGTGAGGGGGATTCACCCCTCCACTTT

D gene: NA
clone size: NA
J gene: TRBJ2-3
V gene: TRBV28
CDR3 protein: CASSLGQYTQYF
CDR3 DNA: TGTGCCAGCAGTTTAGGACAGTATACGCAGTATTTT

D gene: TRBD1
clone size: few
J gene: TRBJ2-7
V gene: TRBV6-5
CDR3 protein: CASRPDRGFLEQYF
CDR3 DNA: TGTGCCAGCAGACCGGACAGGGGCTTCCTCGAGCAGTACTTC

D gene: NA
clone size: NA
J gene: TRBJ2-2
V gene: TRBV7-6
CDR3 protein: CASSTRSGHTGELFF
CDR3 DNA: TGTGCCAGCAGTACCCGGTCAGGCCACACCGGGGAGCTGTTTTTT

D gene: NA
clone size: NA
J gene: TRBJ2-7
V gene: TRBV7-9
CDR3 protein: CASSLLTGDFSYEQYF
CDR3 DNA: TGTGCCAGCAGCTTACTTACAGGGGACTTTTCCTACGAGCAGTACTTC

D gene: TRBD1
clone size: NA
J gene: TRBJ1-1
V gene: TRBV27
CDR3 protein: CASSQRQGTNTEAFF
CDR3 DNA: TGTGCCAGCAGTCAAAGACAGGGGACGAACACTGAAGCTTTCTTT

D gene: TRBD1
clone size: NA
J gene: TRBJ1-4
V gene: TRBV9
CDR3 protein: CASSVEVTGGEKLFF
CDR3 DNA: TGTGCCAGCAGCGTAGAGGTGACAGGGGGCGAAAAACTGTTTTTT

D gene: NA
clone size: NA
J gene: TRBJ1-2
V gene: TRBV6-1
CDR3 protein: CASQEGVNMYYGYTF
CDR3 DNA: TGTGCCAGCCAAGAAGGAGTGAATATGTACTATGGCTACACCTTC

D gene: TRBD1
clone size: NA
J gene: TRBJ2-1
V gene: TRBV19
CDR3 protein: CASSIVGQGIYEQFF
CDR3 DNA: TGTGCCAGTAGTATAGTGGGACAGGGGATCTACGAGCAGTTCTTC